The clone carrying this TCR beta chain was seen a handful of times. Its antigen is not identified. The PCR was carried out with 60 Vbeta primers and 13 Jbeta primers. Libraries were prepared by immunoSEQ multiplex PCR; TCRdb keeps only in-frame clonotypes and omits some of them. This table holds over 150,000 clones, 70% to 85% found once. V shed 9 bases and J shed 4 bases, with 15 bases lying between them. Per the germline V gene, CDR1 is MNHNS and CDR2 is SASEGT. CDR3 length: 13 amino acids. These data are taken from a study of cytomegalovirus exposure and HLA in healthy donors. Regarding the study as a whole: Confirmation in vitro established that a few CMV-associated chains were specific for CMV antigens. The authors later linked a missense DCLRE1C variant to TCR beta V- and J-gene trimming. Earlier analysis found most TCR beta V segments productive about 90% or about 30% of the time.

The sequencing sample was made of PBMCs. V is TRBV6-1 and J is TRBJ1-1, with D possibly TRBD1 on 5 matching bases. The clonotype comes from a man under 40 in good health and CMV-seropositive. CDR3: CASERLGGTEAFF. In DNA, the CDR3 is TGTGCCAGTGAGAGGTTGGGGGGCACTGAAGCTTTCTTT.